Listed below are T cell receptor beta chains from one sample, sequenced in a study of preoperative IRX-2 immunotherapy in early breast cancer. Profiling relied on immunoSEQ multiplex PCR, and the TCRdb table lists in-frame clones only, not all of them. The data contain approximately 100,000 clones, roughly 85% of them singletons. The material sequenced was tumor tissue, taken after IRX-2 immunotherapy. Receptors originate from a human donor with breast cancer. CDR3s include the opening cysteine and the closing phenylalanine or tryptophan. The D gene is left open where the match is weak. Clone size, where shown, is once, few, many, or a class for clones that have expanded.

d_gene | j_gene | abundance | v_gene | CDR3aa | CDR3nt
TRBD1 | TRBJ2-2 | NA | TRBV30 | CAWSGDRGANTGELFF | TGTGCCTGGAGTGGGGACAGGGGTGCGAACACCGGGGAGCTGTTTTTT
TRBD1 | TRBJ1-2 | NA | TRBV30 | CAWTRRDRGSGYTF | TGTGCCTGGACCCGCCGGGACAGGGGATCTGGCTACACCTTC
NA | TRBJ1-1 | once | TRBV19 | CASSMGRYTEAFF | TGTGCCAGTAGTATGGGTAGATACACTGAAGCTTTCTTT
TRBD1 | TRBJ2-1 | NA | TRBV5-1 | CASSLNDRGHEQFF | TGCGCCAGCAGCCTCAATGACAGGGGCCATGAGCAGTTCTTC
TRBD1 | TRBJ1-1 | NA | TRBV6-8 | CASSPDRGTAAFF | TGTGCCAGCAGCCCCGACAGGGGCACTGCGGCTTTCTTT
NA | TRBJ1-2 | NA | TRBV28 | CASTPEVVKGEDYGYTF | TGTGCCAGCACTCCCGAGGTCGTAAAGGGCGAGGACTATGGCTACACCTTC
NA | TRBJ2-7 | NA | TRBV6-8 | CAISSGTGTYEQYF | TGTGCCATCAGTTCCGGGACGGGAACCTACGAGCAGTACTTC
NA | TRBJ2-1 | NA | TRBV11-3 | CASSLVSSYNEQFF | TGTGCCAGCAGCTTAGTTTCCTCCTACAATGAGCAGTTCTTC
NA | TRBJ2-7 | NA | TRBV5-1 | CASSLGQLSSYEQYF | TGCGCCAGCAGCTTGGGTCAGTTAAGCTCCTACGAGCAGTACTTC
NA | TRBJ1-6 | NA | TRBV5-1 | CASSVTSQVADNSPLHF | TGCGCCAGCAGCGTAACCTCTCAAGTTGCGGATAATTCACCCCTCCACTTT
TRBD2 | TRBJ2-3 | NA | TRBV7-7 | CASNPSGTSGSTDTQYF | TGTGCCAGCAACCCTAGCGGGACTAGCGGGAGCACAGATACGCAGTATTTT
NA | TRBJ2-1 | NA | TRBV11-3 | CASSPLGAGTYNEQFF | TGTGCCAGCAGCCCGCTAGGTGCAGGGACCTACAATGAGCAGTTCTTC
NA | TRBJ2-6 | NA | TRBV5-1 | CASSFGGPGANVLTF | TGCGCCAGCAGCTTTGGGGGCCCTGGGGCCAACGTCCTGACTTTC
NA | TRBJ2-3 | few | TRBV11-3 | CASSSDGTSTDTQYF | TGTGCCAGCAGCTCCGACGGTACTAGCACAGATACGCAGTATTTT
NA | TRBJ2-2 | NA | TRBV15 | CASSQRVAGPTGELFF | TGTGCCAGCAGCCAGAGGGTGGCAGGGCCCACCGGGGAGCTGTTTTTT
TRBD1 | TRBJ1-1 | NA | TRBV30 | CAWRNLGQGAQEAFF | TGTGCCTGGAGAAACCTCGGACAGGGGGCGCAGGAAGCTTTCTTT
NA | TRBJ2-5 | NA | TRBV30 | CAWSVRAGETQYF | TGTGCCTGGAGTGTACGGGCGGGGGAGACCCAGTACTTC
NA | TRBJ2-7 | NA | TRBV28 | CASSGDGYEQYF | TGTGCCAGTTCAGGGGACGGCTACGAGCAGTACTTC
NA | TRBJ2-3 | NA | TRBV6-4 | CAISGESTDTQYF | TGTGCCATCTCTGGGGAGAGCACAGATACGCAGTATTTT
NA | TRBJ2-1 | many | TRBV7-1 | CASSPEGTPYNEQFF | TGTGCCAGCAGCCCAGAAGGGACACCCTACAATGAGCAGTTCTTC
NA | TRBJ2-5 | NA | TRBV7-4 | CASSFYRAPGTQYF | TGTGCCAGCAGCTTCTACAGGGCTCCGGGGACCCAGTACTTC
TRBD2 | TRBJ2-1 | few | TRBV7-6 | CASSPLAGGGFNNEQFF | TGTGCCAGCAGCCCCCTCGCGGGAGGGGGATTTAACAATGAGCAGTTCTTC
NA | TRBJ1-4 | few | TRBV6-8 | CASKGVWSNEKLFF | TGTGCCAGCAAGGGAGTCTGGTCTAATGAAAAACTGTTTTTT
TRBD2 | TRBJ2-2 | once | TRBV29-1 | CSGGTSITGELFF | TGCAGCGGGGGGACTAGTATAACCGGGGAGCTGTTTTTT
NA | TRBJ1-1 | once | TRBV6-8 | CASSYTEGGLNTEAFF | TGTGCCAGCAGTTACACAGAAGGGGGTTTGAACACTGAAGCTTTCTTT
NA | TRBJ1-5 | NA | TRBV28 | CASSLSGHNNQPQHF | TGTGCCAGCAGTTTATCGGGACATAACAATCAGCCCCAGCATTTT
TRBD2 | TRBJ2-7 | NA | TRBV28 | CASSYRSGRSYEQYF | TGTGCCAGCAGCTATCGAAGCGGGAGATCCTACGAGCAGTACTTC
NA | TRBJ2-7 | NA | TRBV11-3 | CASRRLDSFMGNEQYF | TGTGCCAGCAGACGGCTTGACTCCTTTATGGGAAACGAGCAGTACTTC
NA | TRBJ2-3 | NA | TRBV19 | CASSPLRGGGTDTQYF | TGTGCCAGTAGTCCCTTAAGGGGGGGTGGCACAGATACGCAGTATTTT
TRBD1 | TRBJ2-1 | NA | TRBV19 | CASSIGDRGLRGNNEQFF | TGTGCCAGTAGTATAGGGGACAGGGGGCTAAGGGGAAACAATGAGCAGTTCTTC
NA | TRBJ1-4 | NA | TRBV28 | CASSEGRRWEKLFF | TGTGCCAGCAGTGAAGGGCGCCGATGGGAAAAACTGTTTTTT
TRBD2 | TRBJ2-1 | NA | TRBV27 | CASRENAGTSGGRAQFF | TGTGCCAGCAGAGAAAACGCCGGGACTAGCGGGGGACGAGCGCAGTTCTTC
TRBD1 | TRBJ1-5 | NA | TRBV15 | CATSSRGWNQPQHF | TGTGCCACCAGCAGCAGGGGGTGGAATCAGCCCCAGCATTTT